The rows below give T cell receptor beta chains drawn from one sample of a study of blood T cells in healthy people across ages. TCRdb reprocessed the 5' RACE reads via MiXCR and lists one record per CDR3 protein. This table holds some 1.4 million distinct CDR3 sequences, about 40% found once. Sample: blood. The receptors come from a woman younger than 35 in good health. Both conserved end residues are part of each CDR3. Fields, in order: clone size, D gene, J gene, V gene, CDR3 DNA, CDR3 protein. A D gene is named only where the DNA matches it firmly. The size of a clone is reported for some rows only, either as once, few or many, or as a class for expanded clones.

clone_size: .; d_call: TRBD1; j_call: TRBJ2-2; v_call: TRBV20-1; cdr3_nt: TGCAGTGCTAGTATAGGACAGGACACCGGGGAGCTGTTTTTT; cdr3_aa: CSASIGQDTGELFF
clone_size: .; d_call: .; j_call: TRBJ1-2; v_call: TRBV20-1; cdr3_nt: TGCAGTGCTAGTGGAGGAGGGGGGGCTGGCTATGGCTACACCTTC; cdr3_aa: CSASGGGGAGYGYTF
clone_size: many; d_call: .; j_call: TRBJ2-7; v_call: TRBV29-1; cdr3_nt: TGCAGCGTTAGCACATTTGGGGCCTACGAGCAGTACTTC; cdr3_aa: CSVSTFGAYEQYF
clone_size: .; d_call: .; j_call: TRBJ2-3; v_call: TRBV25-1; cdr3_nt: TGTGCCAGCAGTGCAGGACAGAGGCGCACAGATACGCAGTATTTT; cdr3_aa: CASSAGQRRTDTQYF
clone_size: once; d_call: TRBD1; j_call: TRBJ2-3; v_call: TRBV24-1; cdr3_nt: TGTGCCACCAGTGACGCCGGGACAGGGACAGATACGCAGTATTTT; cdr3_aa: CATSDAGTGTDTQYF
clone_size: .; d_call: .; j_call: TRBJ1-3; v_call: TRBV14; cdr3_nt: TGTGCCAGCAGCCGCGGGGAGAGCTCTGGAAACACCATATATTTT; cdr3_aa: CASSRGESSGNTIYF
clone_size: many; d_call: .; j_call: TRBJ2-3; v_call: TRBV20-1; cdr3_nt: TGCAGTGCTACAGATACGCAGTATTTT; cdr3_aa: CSATDTQYF
clone_size: .; d_call: TRBD1; j_call: TRBJ1-2; v_call: TRBV18; cdr3_nt: TGTGCCAGCTCACCTGCGACAGGGGCGGGCGGCTACACCTTC; cdr3_aa: CASSPATGAGGYTF
clone_size: .; d_call: .; j_call: TRBJ1-2; v_call: TRBV29-1; cdr3_nt: TGCAGCGTTGATAGTACAGGTTTTAACTATGGCTACACCTTC; cdr3_aa: CSVDSTGFNYGYTF
clone_size: .; d_call: TRBD2; j_call: TRBJ2-3; v_call: TRBV7-6; cdr3_nt: TGTGCCAGCAGCTTTCTTCCACCCATCCCTACGCTAGCGGGGGACACAGATACGCAGTATTTT; cdr3_aa: CASSFLPPIPTLAGDTDTQYF
clone_size: .; d_call: .; j_call: TRBJ1-5; v_call: TRBV7-9; cdr3_nt: TGTGCCAGCAGCCCCGGTTGGAATCAGCCCCAGCATTTT; cdr3_aa: CASSPGWNQPQHF
clone_size: .; d_call: .; j_call: TRBJ1-2; v_call: TRBV20-1; cdr3_nt: TGCAGTGCCCCTTATTATGGCTACACCTTC; cdr3_aa: CSAPYYGYTF
clone_size: many; d_call: TRBD2; j_call: TRBJ2-3; v_call: TRBV6-4; cdr3_nt: TGTGCCAGCAGTGACGCTAGCGGGACAGATACGCAGTATTTT; cdr3_aa: CASSDASGTDTQYF
clone_size: few; d_call: .; j_call: TRBJ2-7; v_call: TRBV6-1; cdr3_nt: TGTGCCAGCAGTGAATTGTTTGGAGGGTTCTACGAGCAGTACTTC; cdr3_aa: CASSELFGGFYEQYF
clone_size: once; d_call: .; j_call: TRBJ2-2; v_call: TRBV6-6; cdr3_nt: TGTGCCAGCAGTTTAGGGGGGGGCGCGGTAGGGGAGCTGTTTTTT; cdr3_aa: CASSLGGGAVGELFF
clone_size: few; d_call: TRBD1; j_call: TRBJ1-5; v_call: TRBV20-1; cdr3_nt: TGCAGTGCTAGAGATTCGGGACAGGGTAGAACCCAGCCCCAGCATTTT; cdr3_aa: CSARDSGQGRTQPQHF
clone_size: .; d_call: .; j_call: TRBJ2-2; v_call: TRBV11-2; cdr3_nt: TGTGCCAGCAGCTTAGATCCCGGGGGCTTCGACACCGGGGAGCTGTTTTTT; cdr3_aa: CASSLDPGGFDTGELFF
clone_size: .; d_call: .; j_call: TRBJ2-1; v_call: TRBV7-9; cdr3_nt: TGTGCCAGCAGCTTATCCGGAGTTTACAATGAGCGGTTCTTC; cdr3_aa: CASSLSGVYNERFF
clone_size: .; d_call: .; j_call: TRBJ2-1; v_call: TRBV12-3/TRBV12-4; cdr3_nt: TGTGCCAGCAGTGGCACCTGGGCCAGGTGGAATGAGCAGTTCTTC; cdr3_aa: CASSGTWARWNEQFF
clone_size: .; d_call: .; j_call: TRBJ2-5; v_call: TRBV4-1; cdr3_nt: TGCGCCAGCAGCCAAGTAACAGGGCTGCAGTACTTC; cdr3_aa: CASSQVTGLQYF
clone_size: .; d_call: .; j_call: TRBJ2-7; v_call: TRBV2; cdr3_nt: TGTGCCAGCAGTGAAAGGGTACAGCCATTCGAGCAGTACTTC; cdr3_aa: CASSERVQPFEQYF
clone_size: few; d_call: .; j_call: TRBJ1-5; v_call: TRBV12-3/TRBV12-4; cdr3_nt: TGTGCCAGCGCATTCGCCAGGACACCTACTAATCAGCCCCAGCATTTT; cdr3_aa: CASAFARTPTNQPQHF
clone_size: .; d_call: TRBD2; j_call: TRBJ2-3; v_call: TRBV10-3; cdr3_nt: TGTGCCATCAGTGGCGGGGGAGCGAGCACAGATACGCAGTATTTT; cdr3_aa: CAISGGGASTDTQYF
clone_size: .; d_call: TRBD1; j_call: TRBJ1-5; v_call: TRBV15; cdr3_nt: TGTGCCACCAGCAGAGGGACAGGGGTCTATCAGGCCCAGCATTTT; cdr3_aa: CATSRGTGVYQAQHF
clone_size: many; d_call: .; j_call: TRBJ2-7; v_call: TRBV9; cdr3_nt: TGTGCCAGCAGCGGCCCTGGCGGAAACTACGAGCAGTACTTC; cdr3_aa: CASSGPGGNYEQYF
clone_size: .; d_call: TRBD1; j_call: TRBJ2-7; v_call: TRBV9; cdr3_nt: TGTGCCAGCAGTGAGACAGGGTCCCTAACCTACGAGCAGTACTTC; cdr3_aa: CASSETGSLTYEQYF
clone_size: .; d_call: .; j_call: TRBJ2-7; v_call: TRBV7-9; cdr3_nt: TGTGCCAGCAGCTTAGTACGGACACCAGGCATTCACTCCTACGAGCAGTACTTC; cdr3_aa: CASSLVRTPGIHSYEQYF
clone_size: many; d_call: .; j_call: TRBJ2-1; v_call: TRBV12-3/TRBV12-4; cdr3_nt: TGTGCCAGCAGTCGATTCAATGAGCAGTTCTTC; cdr3_aa: CASSRFNEQFF
clone_size: .; d_call: .; j_call: TRBJ1-3; v_call: TRBV28; cdr3_nt: TGTGCCAGCAGTCCTCGTAACTTTGCAGGAAACACCATATATTTT; cdr3_aa: CASSPRNFAGNTIYF
clone_size: .; d_call: .; j_call: TRBJ2-5; v_call: TRBV12-3/TRBV12-4; cdr3_nt: TGTGCCAGCAGTTGGGACTTTCAAGAGACCCAGTACTTC; cdr3_aa: CASSWDFQETQYF
clone_size: .; d_call: .; j_call: TRBJ2-7; v_call: TRBV6-6; cdr3_nt: TGTGCCAGCAGCTTCTTGGCGGGGAGCTCCTACGAGCAGTACTTC; cdr3_aa: CASSFLAGSSYEQYF
clone_size: .; d_call: .; j_call: TRBJ2-1; v_call: TRBV7-9; cdr3_nt: TGTGCCAGCAGCTTCCCTAGGCAGCATCCATCCTCATCCTACAATGAGCAGTTCTTC; cdr3_aa: CASSFPRQHPSSSYNEQFF
clone_size: .; d_call: TRBD2; j_call: TRBJ2-5; v_call: TRBV3-1; cdr3_nt: TGTGCCAGCAGCCAACATCTAGCGGTCCAAGAGACCCAGTACTTC; cdr3_aa: CASSQHLAVQETQYF
clone_size: few; d_call: .; j_call: TRBJ1-1; v_call: TRBV7-2; cdr3_nt: TGTGCCAGCAGTGGACCTAGGAACACTGAAGCTTTCTTT; cdr3_aa: CASSGPRNTEAFF
clone_size: .; d_call: .; j_call: TRBJ1-1; v_call: TRBV5-1; cdr3_nt: TGCGCCAGCAGCCACGGAGGGGAAATCACTGAAGCTTTCTTT; cdr3_aa: CASSHGGEITEAFF
clone_size: few; d_call: TRBD2; j_call: TRBJ2-3; v_call: TRBV4-1; cdr3_nt: TGCGCCAGCAGCCAAGAAAGGCCGGGGGGGCTTATTAGTACAGATACGCAGTATTTT; cdr3_aa: CASSQERPGGLISTDTQYF
clone_size: .; d_call: .; j_call: TRBJ2-7; v_call: TRBV6-2/TRBV6-3; cdr3_nt: TGTGCCAGCAGCCAGACTCGCCCTTCCTACGAGCAGTACTTC; cdr3_aa: CASSQTRPSYEQYF
clone_size: .; d_call: .; j_call: TRBJ1-2; v_call: TRBV2; cdr3_nt: TGTGCCAGCAGTGTGGGGTATGGCCACACCTTC; cdr3_aa: CASSVGYGHTF
clone_size: .; d_call: .; j_call: TRBJ1-2; v_call: TRBV6-1; cdr3_nt: TGTGCCAGCAGGCGGGACGCAAACTATGGCTACACCTTC; cdr3_aa: CASRRDANYGYTF
clone_size: many; d_call: .; j_call: TRBJ1-2; v_call: TRBV7-2; cdr3_nt: TGTGCCAGCAGCCCTACGGGGGGGTCTTATGGCTACACCTTC; cdr3_aa: CASSPTGGSYGYTF
clone_size: few; d_call: .; j_call: TRBJ2-5; v_call: TRBV24-1; cdr3_nt: TGTGCCACCAGTGACCCGGACAGTTCGATTTGGGAGACCCAGTACTTC; cdr3_aa: CATSDPDSSIWETQYF
clone_size: few; d_call: .; j_call: TRBJ2-1; v_call: TRBV11-2; cdr3_nt: TGTGCCAGCAGCTTAGGTTATCGGAGTGACAATGAGCAGTTCTTC; cdr3_aa: CASSLGYRSDNEQFF
clone_size: few; d_call: TRBD2; j_call: TRBJ2-3; v_call: TRBV3-1; cdr3_nt: TGTGCCAGCAGCCAAGAAGGACTAGCACAAGTCGCCCAGTATTTT; cdr3_aa: CASSQEGLAQVAQYF
clone_size: few; d_call: TRBD2; j_call: TRBJ2-7; v_call: TRBV28; cdr3_nt: TGTGCCAGCAGCCCCCCAGCGGGAGGTTTGTTTTACGAGCAGTACTTC; cdr3_aa: CASSPPAGGLFYEQYF
clone_size: .; d_call: TRBD1; j_call: TRBJ2-2; v_call: TRBV12-3/TRBV12-4; cdr3_nt: TGTGCCAGCACTAACTCCTGGGACAGGGACACCGGGGAGCTGTTTTTT; cdr3_aa: CASTNSWDRDTGELFF
clone_size: .; d_call: .; j_call: TRBJ2-7; v_call: TRBV7-2; cdr3_nt: TGTGCCAGCAGCTTAGTAGGACGAAACCAGTACTTC; cdr3_aa: CASSLVGRNQYF
clone_size: .; d_call: .; j_call: TRBJ2-7; v_call: TRBV12-5; cdr3_nt: TGTGCTAGTGGTTTGGTAACAGCTGCCCCCCTAGCGAGTACCTACGAGCAGTACTTC; cdr3_aa: CASGLVTAAPLASTYEQYF
clone_size: few; d_call: .; j_call: TRBJ1-2; v_call: TRBV20-1; cdr3_nt: TGCAGTGCTAGTCAACAAACCCGAGGAGGCTACACCTTC; cdr3_aa: CSASQQTRGGYTF
clone_size: .; d_call: TRBD1; j_call: TRBJ1-6; v_call: TRBV2; cdr3_nt: TGTGCCAGCAGAAGAACAGGGGGTGCAATTTCACCCCTCCACTTT; cdr3_aa: CASRRTGGAISPLHF
clone_size: few; d_call: TRBD1; j_call: TRBJ1-1; v_call: TRBV5-4; cdr3_nt: TGTGCCAGCAGCCGGGACAGGAGTAACACTGAAGCTTTCTTT; cdr3_aa: CASSRDRSNTEAFF
clone_size: .; d_call: .; j_call: TRBJ1-3; v_call: TRBV4-1; cdr3_nt: TGCGCCAGCAGCCAAGGAGACACCATATATTTT; cdr3_aa: CASSQGDTIYF
clone_size: .; d_call: TRBD2; j_call: TRBJ2-7; v_call: TRBV4-1; cdr3_nt: TGCGCCAGCAGCCAAGGTACTAGCGGAATCTACGAGCAGTACTTC; cdr3_aa: CASSQGTSGIYEQYF
clone_size: .; d_call: TRBD1; j_call: TRBJ1-1; v_call: TRBV5-1; cdr3_nt: TGCGCCAGCAGCCCCGGGACAGGGGGCTCGATGAACACTGAAGCTTTCTTT; cdr3_aa: CASSPGTGGSMNTEAFF
clone_size: .; d_call: .; j_call: TRBJ2-1; v_call: TRBV7-6; cdr3_nt: TGTGCCAGCAGCCTCTCTGGTGGACACTCCTACAATGAGCAGTTCTTC; cdr3_aa: CASSLSGGHSYNEQFF
clone_size: .; d_call: .; j_call: TRBJ1-2; v_call: TRBV25-1; cdr3_nt: TGTGCCAGCAGTGAACCGGGGCAGGGGCCTGGGGGCTACACCTTC; cdr3_aa: CASSEPGQGPGGYTF
clone_size: .; d_call: TRBD2; j_call: TRBJ2-7; v_call: TRBV12-5; cdr3_nt: TGTGCTAGTGGTTTCGCGGGGGTCGCGTCAGGATCCTACAATGAGCAGTACTTC; cdr3_aa: CASGFAGVASGSYNEQYF
clone_size: .; d_call: .; j_call: TRBJ2-1; v_call: TRBV10-1; cdr3_nt: TGCGCCAGCAGTGACCAAGCTGAGCAGTTCTTC; cdr3_aa: CASSDQAEQFF
clone_size: .; d_call: TRBD2; j_call: TRBJ2-3; v_call: TRBV7-2; cdr3_nt: TGTGCCAGCAGCTTGCGACTAGCGGGAGTCTCAGATACGCAGTATTTT; cdr3_aa: CASSLRLAGVSDTQYF
clone_size: few; d_call: .; j_call: TRBJ1-2; v_call: TRBV27; cdr3_nt: TGTGCCAGCAGTTTATGGGGAGTGGGGAGGGGCGTCAATACCTTTAACTATGGCTACACCTTC; cdr3_aa: CASSLWGVGRGVNTFNYGYTF
clone_size: .; d_call: .; j_call: TRBJ2-5; v_call: TRBV3-1; cdr3_nt: TGTGCCAGCAGCCAAGTTCAGGTCCGGGCGCCAGATCAAGGGACCCAGTACTTC; cdr3_aa: CASSQVQVRAPDQGTQYF